This entry describes one T cell receptor (beta chain). No cognate antigen has been identified for it. No base quality information exists; no much larger clone differs at one position. Using the deep immunoSEQ assay, TCR CDR3 regions were amplified from genomic DNA by multiplex PCR. Extracted genomic DNA from each cell subset was spread evenly across all wells of several immunoSEQ 96-well plates, with each plate serving as a replicate. Each replicate PCR for sorted subsets received around 200 ng genomic DNA, equal to about 29,000 T cell genomes. Purified libraries were quantified with a Qubit 3.0 fluorometer, sized on a Bioanalyzer 2100, and re-quantified with the KAPA Library Quantification kit. Every immunoSEQ 96-well plate was sequenced on a dedicated single-read 150-cycle Illumina NextSeq 550 flow cell. In the original analysis: Because only junctional sequences without quality scores were contained in the immunoSEQ output, filtering matching that applied to full-length reads could not be performed. To assign V/J genes and CDR3, sequences were annotated against IMGT germline references using PyIR, a Python wrapper for IgBLAST v1.9. Reads were filtered out if the reads had weak V/J assignments (E-value above 1e-6), no CDR3, stop codons, out-of-frame junctions, or ambiguous translated residues. A V3J clonotype was defined by an identical inferred V gene, J gene, and CDR3 amino acid sequence. To compute the percentage overlap between repertoires, the number of shared unique clonotypes was divided by the size of the smaller repertoire. Three approaches were used to assess repertoire richness: RTK rarefaction, the Chao1 estimator, and Recon v2.1 estimates of unobserved clonotypes. Generation probabilities for all TCRbeta clonotypes obtained by the gDNA method from four donors were computed using OLGA. TCRdb re-hosts the immuneACCESS table, in-frame sequences only. Its copies lack some clones; in the studies checked, an unresolved V gene accounts for under half of them, and the cause for the rest is not known. V, J and clone size reflect that table, while D and trimming were determined from the DNA. The sample data list 700,000 to 950,000 clones, and roughly 96% of these were observed just once. Together, the top ten hold under 0.25% of the sample.

These data are taken from a study of shared clonotypes between healthy human individuals (TCRdb year 2020). As for the study more broadly: A couple of women and a few men aged 18 to 49 years were included in the cohort. Per donor, three plates each were used for CD4 naive and CD4 memory, two for CD8 naive, and one for CD8 memory. To estimate repertoire size and how much clonotype sharing occurs between individuals, the study deeply sequenced the blood TCR repertoires of 5 or 6 healthy adults. Libraries were prepared and TCR repertoires were sequenced by different laboratories using diverse techniques, in order to increase sequencing depth and limit assay-specific biases. Between about 0.8 and 9.5 billion PBMCs per donor were obtained by leukapheresis. What the authors observed across the whole study: Naive subsets generally had larger estimated clonotype richness than memory subsets. Sampling was restricted to blood, and TCR repertoires in tissues likely differ from the TCR repertoires found in blood. Because the study included a small number of donors, the genetic and exposure-history diversity represented was limited. Pairwise subsampling indicated that sequencing depth was expected to affect the degree of clonotype sharing among donors. About 5% of naive CD4, 3.5% of naive CD8, roughly 2.5% of memory CD4, and more than 0.35% of memory CD8 clonotypes were shared across several donors. Rarefaction of sorted-subset datasets indicated incomplete sequencing despite the large sequencing depth. Clonotypes shared by all four sorted-subset donors showed higher generation probabilities than non-shared clonotypes.

For the CD8 naive samples, CD45RO-negative cells were positively selected for CCR7, yielding a CD45RA+CCR7+ population from which TemRA cells were excluded. The donors were healthy, HIV-negative adults who had no recently reported acute infections or vaccinations. All donors were Caucasian adults living in Nashville, Tennessee, USA. After blood collection by leukapheresis, PBMCs were isolated using Ficoll-Histopaque density gradient centrifugation and then cryopreserved in the vapor phase of liquid nitrogen. Analytical flow cytometry was used to check the purity and quantity of each magnetically sorted T cell population. Genomic DNA was isolated from every sorted fraction and measured by UV absorbance on a Nanodrop 2000c. At the junction V is shortened by 6 bases and J by 5 bases, with 14 bases in between. The CDR3 sequence holds 13 residues, the cysteine and phenylalanine included. Here the CDR3 DNA is all that survives: 39 bases in frame from base 1. The germline V gene encodes CDR1 MDHEN and CDR2 SYDVKM.

The sequence derives from a man aged 30 to 45 in good health. Sequencing was carried out using naive CD8+ T cells sorted from blood. The cell subset or site label, as the study defines it: CD45RA+CCR7+. The chain is encoded by TRBV28 joined to TRBJ2-7; the D element could tentatively be TRBD1 or TRBD2, as 5 bases agree for each. The DNA sequence follows: TGTGCCAGCAGGGGCCCACTGGGGGACGAGCAGTACTTC. The translation is CASRGPLGDEQYF.